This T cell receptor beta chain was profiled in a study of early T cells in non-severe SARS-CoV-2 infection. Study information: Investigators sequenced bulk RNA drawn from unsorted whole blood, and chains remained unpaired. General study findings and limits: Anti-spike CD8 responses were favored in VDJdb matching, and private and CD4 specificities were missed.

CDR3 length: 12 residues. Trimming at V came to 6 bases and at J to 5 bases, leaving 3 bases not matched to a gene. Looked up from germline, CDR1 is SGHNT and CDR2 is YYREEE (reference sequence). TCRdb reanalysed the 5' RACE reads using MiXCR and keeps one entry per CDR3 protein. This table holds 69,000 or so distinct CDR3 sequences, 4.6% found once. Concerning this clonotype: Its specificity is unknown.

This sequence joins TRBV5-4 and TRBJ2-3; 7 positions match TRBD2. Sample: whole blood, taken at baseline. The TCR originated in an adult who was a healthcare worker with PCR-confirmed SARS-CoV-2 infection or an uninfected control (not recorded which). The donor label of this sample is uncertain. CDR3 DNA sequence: TGTGCCAGCACCTGGGAGGGAGATACGCAGTATTTT. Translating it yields CASTWEGDTQYF.